The 21 T cell receptor beta chains in this list originate from one sample, sequenced in a study of graft-versus-host responses after intestinal transplantation. Their specific antigens are unknown. Data came from immunoSEQ multiplex PCR; TCRdb stores just in-frame clones and leaves some out. This table holds 95,000 to 150,000 clones, 95% found once. The sample here was unstimulated CD8+ T cells sorted from spleen or lymph node cells, taken before intestinal transplant. The receptors derive from a human donor who received an intestinal transplant.

The gene calls are TRBV4-2 and TRBJ2-7, with 13 bases matching TRBD2. V lost 5 bases, J lost 4 bases, and 8 bases stayed unmatched. The CDR3 loop spans 16 amino acids. Germline assignment: CDR1 LGHNA and CDR2 YNFKEQ. CDR3 nucleotide sequence: TGTGCCAGCAGCTCCGGGACTAGCGGGATAGGGTACGAGCAGTACTTC. This codes for CASSSGTSGIGYEQYF.

The chain joins TRBV6-1 to TRBJ2-1, with TRBD2 matching 8 bases. CDR3 length: 16 amino acids. Germline values: CDR1 MNHNS, CDR2 SASEGT. V dropped 2 bases and J dropped 6; count of bases not matched to a gene: 9. The DNA for the CDR3 is TGTGCCAGCAGTGAATGGAGCGGGAGTAGGTTCAATGAGCAGTTCTTC. Protein product: CASSEWSGSRFNEQFF.

This chain joins TRBV4-3 and TRBJ1-5, with D possibly matching TRBD1 (6 bases). V lost 4 bases to trimming and J lost 2 bases, with 18 bases between them. The CDR3 is made up of 17 amino acids. Germline CDR1 reads LGHNA; CDR2 reads YSLEER. Here the CDR3 DNA reads TGCGCCAGCAGCCTCCAATGGGGGGCTGCGGGCAATCAGCCCCAGCATTTT. Its protein is CASSLQWGAAGNQPQHF.

V usage is TRBV7-9 and J usage is TRBJ1-1; 8 positions agree with TRBD1. From germline, CDR1 is SEHNR and CDR2 FQNEAQ (reference sequence). The CDR3 runs 15 residues. V lost 3 bases and J lost 1; bases outside the gene matches: 4. The CDR3 protein is CASSFATGENTEAFF. CDR3 sequence (DNA): TGTGCCAGCAGCTTTGCGACAGGGGAGAACACTGAAGCTTTCTTT. The variable domain in full, with the rest retrieved from reference TRBV7-9 and TRBJ1-1, is DTGVSQNPRHKITKRGQNVTFRCDPISEHNRLYWYRQTLGQGPEFLTYFQNEAQLEKSRLLSDRFSAERPKGSFSTLEIQRTEQGDSAMYLCASSFATGENTEAFFGQGTRLTVV.

This clone was observed once. The V gene is TRBV5-4, the J gene TRBJ2-1, with D uncertain. Germline CDR1 SGHNT, CDR2 YYREEE (reference sequence). Trimming pared 0 bases from V and 9 bases from J, leaving 7 bases between. The CDR3 consists of 12 residues. This CDR3 reads CASSLVAVEQFF. The CDR3 region has the DNA TGTGCCAGCAGCTTGGTCGCGGTTGAGCAGTTCTTC.

This rearrangement joins TRBV7-6 to TRBJ2-7; 10 bases map to TRBD2. Per the germline V gene, CDR1 is SGHVS and CDR2 is FNYEAQ. Unmatched junction bases numbered 1, after V lost 1 base and J lost 1 base. The CDR3 totals 15 residues. In DNA form, the CDR3 reads TGTGCCAGCAGCTTAGGAGCGGGAGGGTCCTACGAGCAGTACTTC. It codes for CASSLGAGGSYEQYF.

This clone was detected only once. This rearrangement joins TRBV28 to TRBJ1-1, with 7 positions matching TRBD1. The CDR3 runs 15 residues. Germline-derived CDR1 and CDR2 are MDHEN and SYDVKM. The ends lost 5 bases at V and 4 bases at J; junction bases unmatched: 10. The DNA of the CDR3 is TGTGCCAGCAGTCTCCAACAGGGGCTGATCACTGAAGCTTTCTTT. Its protein product is CASSLQQGLITEAFF.

The J gene is TRBJ2-5, the V gene TRBV7-8; 14 positions match TRBD2. The V gene's germline CDR1 is SGHVS and CDR2 FQNEAQ. Trimming cost V 5 bases and J 4 bases; bases outside gene matches: 6. This CDR3 spans 16 amino acids. CDR3 sequence: CASSVRGTSGRETQYF. The DNA of the CDR3 is TGTGCCAGCAGCGTCCGAGGGACTAGCGGGAGAGAGACCCAGTACTTC.

The rearrangement links TRBV6-5 to TRBJ2-5; no reliable D call. Germline V CDR1 and CDR2: MNHEY, SVGAGI. V lost 1 base, J lost 1 base, and 10 bases lay in between. This CDR3 contains 15 residues. The CDR3 region has the DNA TGTGCCAGCAGTTACTACAGCCTAACCCAAGAGACCCAGTACTTC. It translates to CASSYYSLTQETQYF.

V gene TRBV5-1 combines with J gene TRBJ1-2; D gene unclear. Per germline, CDR1 SGHRS and CDR2 YFSETQ. The CDR3 extends over 15 amino acids. V shed 2 bases and J shed 8 bases, with 19 bases lying between them. The CDR3 nucleotides are TGCGCCAGCAGCTTCCACGCGGGCACAAGGCGGGGCTACACCTTC. Amino acids: CASSFHAGTRRGYTF.

This rearrangement joins TRBV19 to TRBJ2-7; TRBD1 agrees at 9 bases. This CDR3 spans 15 amino acids. V shed 5 bases and J 0 bases; nucleotides not matched to a gene: 5. Germline V gene lookup returns CDR1 LNHDA and CDR2 SQIVND (reference sequence). The CDR3 here is CASSPGTGSSYEQYF. For the CDR3, the DNA is TGTGCCAGTAGTCCCGGGACAGGGAGCTCCTACGAGCAGTACTTC.

The V and J genes are TRBV4-1 and TRBJ1-5; TRBD1 matches at 7 bases. This CDR3 has 15 amino acids. The germline CDR1 and CDR2 sequences are MGHRA and YSYEKL. The ends lost 3 bases at V and 3 bases at J; junction bases unmatched: 5. The chain's CDR3 is CASSHETGINQPQHF. The CDR3 DNA reads TGCGCCAGCAGCCACGAGACAGGGATCAATCAGCCCCAGCATTTT.

The chain links TRBV20-1 to TRBJ1-1; D not resolved. This CDR3 is built from 10 residues. CDR1 is DFQATT and CDR2 is SNEGSKA in the germline V gene (reference sequence). CDR3 bases: TGCAGAACAGTGAACACTGAAGCTTTCTTT. This translates into CRTVNTEAFF.

The chain couples TRBV28 to TRBJ1-1; D gene ambiguous. Germline values: CDR1 MDHEN, CDR2 SYDVKM. V was shortened by 4 bases and J by 5 bases, with 11 bases between the two germline ends. CDR3 length equals 13 residues. CDR3 DNA: TGTGCCAGCAGTTCCCCGGGTGGGACTGAAGCTTTCTTT. This gives the protein CASSSPGGTEAFF.

J is TRBJ2-1 and V is TRBV6-6; D remains ambiguous. This CDR3 is built from 15 residues. V dropped 3 bases and J dropped 2 bases, with 11 bases sitting between them. CDR1 MNHNY and CDR2 SVGAGI come from the germline V gene (reference sequence). CDR3 sequence reads: CASSYNESPYNEQFF. In DNA, the CDR3 is TGTGCCAGCAGTTATAACGAGTCTCCCTACAATGAGCAGTTCTTC.

This clone has only one observation. The chain links TRBV4-1 to TRBJ2-3, with D possibly TRBD2 on 5 matching bases. This CDR3 comprises 15 residues. V was pared by 4 bases and J by 6 bases, with 17 bases between. CDR1 is MGHRA and CDR2 is YSYEKL in the germline V gene. CDR3 in amino acids: CASSPGVESRDTQYF. The CDR3, as DNA: TGCGCCAGCAGCCCCGGGGTGGAGTCCCGGGATACGCAGTATTTT.

This clone was seen once. The CDR3 reads CASSYSGGWTEAFF. The CDR3 nucleotides read TGTGCCAGCAGTTACTCAGGGGGCTGGACTGAAGCTTTCTTT. This rearrangement joins TRBV6-5 to TRBJ1-1; 7 positions match TRBD1. CDR3 length: 14 amino acids. The trim removed 0 bases at V and 5 bases at J, leaving 3 bases unmatched. Germline CDR1 is MNHEY and CDR2 is SVGAGI.

The gene calls are TRBV10-1 and TRBJ2-1, with a possible D match to TRBD2 (6 bases). CDR1 is WNHNN and CDR2 is SYGVQD in the germline V gene (reference sequence). Trimming cost V 3 bases and J 3 bases, with 9 bases left between them. This CDR3 is built from 14 residues. DNA of the CDR3: TGCGCCAGCAGTGACGCGGGGAGCTACAATGAGCAGTTCTTC. Protein: CASSDAGSYNEQFF.

V usage is TRBV6-1 and J usage is TRBJ1-1; the D is unclear. Trimming pared 8 bases from V and 5 bases from J, leaving 15 bases between. The CDR3 covers 13 residues. Germline values: CDR1 MNHNS, CDR2 SASEGT. CDR3 protein: CASARGVGTEAFF. In DNA form, the CDR3 reads TGTGCCAGCGCACGCGGGGTTGGGACTGAAGCTTTCTTT.

The genes are TRBV11-2 and TRBJ2-1; TRBD2 matches 8 bases. With 2 bases clipped from V and 7 bases from J, the junction kept 7 bases outside the gene matches. The CDR3 totals 15 residues. Per germline, CDR1 SGHAT and CDR2 FQNNGV. As DNA, the CDR3 is TGTGCCAGCAGCTTAAGGGCGGGAGGTTCTAATGAGCAGTTCTTC. Translating gives CASSLRAGGSNEQFF.

The chain uses TRBV4-1 and TRBJ2-3; 12 bases are shared with TRBD2. Germline V CDR1 and CDR2: MGHRA, YSYEKL. V lost 3 bases and J lost 2; bases outside the gene matches: 6. This CDR3 is built from 17 residues. CDR3: CASSQPSGRAHTDTQYF. The CDR3 nucleotides read TGCGCCAGCAGCCAGCCTAGCGGGAGGGCCCACACAGATACGCAGTATTTT.